This entry describes one T cell receptor beta chain. Its antigen is not known. This sample is drawn from a study of T cells after yellow fever vaccination. Across the study: Any fraction with a low cell number was prepared using SMART-Seq v4 Ultra Low Input.

General study points: One caveat is that FACS-sorted repertoires could contain abundant clonotypes contaminating from the bulk population. Most clones from primary vaccination were detected again post-booster (just under 97% CD4, roughly 91% CD8).

The study made its TCR cDNA through 5'RACE template switching. That step introduced a universal primer site along with UMIs. In TCRdb, the 5' RACE reads were re-called with MiXCR into one record per CDR3 protein. The sample lists around 330,000 distinct CDR3 sequences, approximately 3.8% seen once, with around a quarter in the top ten. Germline V gives CDR1 SGHVS, CDR2 FQNEAQ. V shed 2 bases and J shed 1 base, with 6 bases lying between them. The CDR3 is made up of 13 amino acids. The sequences come from PBMCs, collected on the day of the yellow fever booster vaccination. V gene TRBV7-8 combines with J gene TRBJ2-7; D remains ambiguous. The TCR sequence derives from a man younger than 30 who received the YFV17D yellow fever vaccine. In DNA, the CDR3 is TGTGCCAGCAGCTTACTTCAGTCCTACGAGCAGTACGTC. Its protein is CASSLLQSYEQYV.